The sequence of this T cell receptor beta chain was determined in a study of T cells after yellow fever vaccination. One entry per CDR3 protein results from TCRdb running MiXCR on the 5' RACE reads. Of around 360,000 distinct CDR3 sequences listed, around a tenth were seen once; the top ten hold less than 20%. Concerning this clonotype: Its antigen is not known.

J was trimmed by 2 bases and V by 4 bases; bases with no gene match: 10. The CDR3 is 16 residues long. Germline loops: CDR1 LGHNA, CDR2 YSLEER. Study-level findings and limits: Some clonotypes, a small share, were shared between CD4 and CD8 compartments. Abundant clonotypes from the bulk population could have been carried over as contaminants into FACS-sorted repertoires. The secondary T-cell response peaked on day 5, not day 15, but was weaker.

V is TRBV4-3 and J is TRBJ1-2; 7 nucleotides agree with TRBD1. The receptor was derived from a man younger than 30 who received the YFV17D yellow fever vaccine. The specimen was PBMCs, collected on the day of the first yellow fever vaccination. CDR3 sequence: CASSLERGRINYGYTF. The CDR3 DNA reads as TGCGCCAGCAGCCTAGAGAGGGGGCGGATCAACTATGGCTACACCTTC.